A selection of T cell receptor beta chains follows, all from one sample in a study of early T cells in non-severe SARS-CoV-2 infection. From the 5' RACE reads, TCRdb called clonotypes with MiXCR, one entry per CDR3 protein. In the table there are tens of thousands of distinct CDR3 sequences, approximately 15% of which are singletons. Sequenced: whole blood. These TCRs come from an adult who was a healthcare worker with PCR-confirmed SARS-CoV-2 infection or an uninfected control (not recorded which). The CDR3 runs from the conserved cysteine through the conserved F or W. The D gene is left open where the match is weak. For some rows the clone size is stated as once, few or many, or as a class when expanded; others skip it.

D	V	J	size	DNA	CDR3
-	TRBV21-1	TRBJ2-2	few	TGTGCCAGCAGCAAATGTAATCGGACAGGGGGTAACACCGGGGAGCTGTTTTTT	CASSKCNRTGGNTGELFF
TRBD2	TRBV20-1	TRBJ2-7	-	TGCAGTGCTAGAGAGGTCACAAGCGGGAGGGATTACGAGCAGTACTTC	CSAREVTSGRDYEQYF
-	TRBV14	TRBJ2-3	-	TGTGCCAGCAGCCTATGGAGCGGAAAGAGCACAGATACGCAGTATTTT	CASSLWSGKSTDTQYF
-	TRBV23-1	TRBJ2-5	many	TGCGCCAGCAGTCAACGGGGAGAGACCCAGTACTTC	CASSQRGETQYF
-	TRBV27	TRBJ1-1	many	TGTGCCAGCAGGCTAAACAGGGCGAACACTGAAGCTTTCTTT	CASRLNRANTEAFF
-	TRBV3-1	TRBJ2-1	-	TGTGCCAGCAGCCAAGACGGCCGAGGGAGGCACAATGAGCAGTTCTTC	CASSQDGRGRHNEQFF
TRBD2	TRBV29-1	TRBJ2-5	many	TGCAGCGTTCCCACCGGGACTAGCGGGAGTCCCGAGGAGACCCAGTACTTC	CSVPTGTSGSPEETQYF
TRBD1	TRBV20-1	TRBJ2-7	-	TGCAGTGCGCGGACAGGAATGAGCGAGCAGTACTTC	CSARTGMSEQYF
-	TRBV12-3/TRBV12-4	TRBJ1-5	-	TGTGCCAGCGGCAGCAATCAGCCCCAGCATTTT	CASGSNQPQHF
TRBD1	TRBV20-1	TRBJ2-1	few	TGCAGTGCTAGACCCTTAGACAGGGGTAAGGTGAATGAGCAGTTCTTC	CSARPLDRGKVNEQFF
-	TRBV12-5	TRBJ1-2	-	TGTGCTAGTGCTCAGACTAATACAAGGTCTGCGGACTATGGCTACACCTTC	CASAQTNTRSADYGYTF
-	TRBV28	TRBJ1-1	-	TGTGCCAGCAGTTCCTACAGGGAAACCGCTTTCTTT	CASSSYRETAFF
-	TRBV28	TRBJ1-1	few	TGTGCCAGCAGTTTACTCTCTGAAGCTTTCTTT	CASSLLSEAFF
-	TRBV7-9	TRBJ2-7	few	TGTGCCAGCAGTGACAGCACCTACGAGCAGTACTTC	CASSDSTYEQYF
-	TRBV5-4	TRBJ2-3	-	TGTGCCAGCAGCAAAGGGAAGCACAGCACAGATACGCAGTATTTT	CASSKGKHSTDTQYF